This T cell receptor beta chain was documented in a study of blood T cell repertoires in COVID-19. Study-level background: PBMCs, B-cell-depleted T cells, or T cells were the source of the cDNA or gDNA that made up the material.

Living in 24 US areas, the participants were between 18 and 89 years of age. In assigning cohorts, the study relied on participant-reported clinical history. Cohort 3 donors counted as recovered after two negative PCRs, clearance, or resolved symptoms. Looked up from germline, CDR1 is KGHSH and CDR2 is LQKENI. The length of the CDR3 is 14 residues. With 1 base removed from V and 2 bases from J, the gap between germline ends came to 5 bases. About this clone itself: In the same sample, other DNA sequences code for this CDR3.

Data came from immunoSEQ multiplex PCR; TCRdb stores just in-frame clones and leaves some out. The sample holds about 290,000 clones; around 90% are singletons and the top ten take 1.5% to 2%. The chain links TRBV18 to TRBJ1-4; a weak D match, TRBD1 (5 bases). The sample was PBMCs or T cells enriched from blood (not recorded which). The sequence came from a woman aged 40-49 years who had recovered from COVID-19. The CDR3 nucleotides read TGTGCCAGCTCACCACAGGGGACTAATGAAAAACTGTTTTTT. This encodes CASSPQGTNEKLFF.